The rows below give T cell receptor beta chains drawn from one sample of a study of blood T cell repertoires in COVID-19. Using immunoSEQ multiplex PCR, the repertoire was profiled, and TCRdb retains in-frame clones only, with some absent. The table records under 300,000 clones, 85% of them present only once. Sequenced sample: peripheral blood. Source of these receptors: a human donor in a cohort sampled during active COVID-19. The CDR3 runs from the conserved cysteine through the conserved F or W.

TRBJ2-3 | TRBV5-1 | CASKPQASQGLDTQYF
TRBJ1-1 | TRBV6-4 | CASSEDSNTEAFF
TRBJ2-1 | TRBV5-8 | CASSLLLINNEQFF
TRBJ1-5 | TRBV30 | CAWSSTGRNQPQHF
TRBJ2-1 | TRBV6-6 | CASSQSSRTNNEQFF
TRBJ2-3 | TRBV10-3 | CAINGLAGLSDTQYF
TRBJ2-3 | TRBV9 | CASSPFTSRDTQYF
TRBJ1-1 | TRBV12-3/TRBV12-4 | CASSYDRATEAFF
TRBJ1-6 | TRBV7-8 | CASSQRTSYNSPLHF
TRBJ2-7 | TRBV6-5 | CASSPRSSGSYEQYF
TRBJ2-7 | TRBV6-5 | CASRKLANEQYF
TRBJ1-1 | TRBV7-2 | CASSPRDRGNTEAFF
TRBJ2-3 | TRBV13 | CASSLGQVSTDTQYF
TRBJ1-4 | TRBV27 | CASTEYAGQGGEKLFF
TRBJ2-1 | TRBV20-1 | CSASSDREAGDEQFF
TRBJ2-3 | TRBV30 | CAWKGATSGRRSDTQYF
TRBJ2-1 | TRBV30 | CAWSVINTSGSYNEQFF
TRBJ2-2 | TRBV25-1 | CASSEVGGSGELFF
TRBJ2-1 | TRBV7-8 | CASSFPEGQGPSYNEQFF
TRBJ2-1 | TRBV5-1 | CASSRGAGGLARDEQFF
TRBJ2-7 | TRBV6-5 | CASMTGAPYYEQYF
TRBJ2-6 | TRBV25-1 | CASSVGDWANVLTF
TRBJ2-1 | TRBV4-1 | CASSTHNRVNEQFF
TRBJ2-1 | TRBV19 | CASSMGAWKNSYNEQFF
TRBJ2-7 | TRBV15 | CATSRDVSPTYEQYF
TRBJ2-1 | TRBV11-2 | CASSLEGLSYNEQFF
TRBJ2-1 | TRBV9 | CASSVLAGGPAYNEQFF
TRBJ2-1 | TRBV6-5 | CASARTDYNEQFF
TRBJ1-2 | TRBV7-3 | CASSSSGGYGYTF
TRBJ2-3 | TRBV29-1 | CSVERSTDTQYF
TRBJ1-5 | TRBV30 | CAWQDNNQPQHF
TRBJ2-1 | TRBV9 | CASSVMAAGVNEQFF
TRBJ1-2 | TRBV12-3/TRBV12-4 | CASSGRVFYGYTF
TRBJ2-1 | TRBV5-4 | CASSPTSGNRNEQFF